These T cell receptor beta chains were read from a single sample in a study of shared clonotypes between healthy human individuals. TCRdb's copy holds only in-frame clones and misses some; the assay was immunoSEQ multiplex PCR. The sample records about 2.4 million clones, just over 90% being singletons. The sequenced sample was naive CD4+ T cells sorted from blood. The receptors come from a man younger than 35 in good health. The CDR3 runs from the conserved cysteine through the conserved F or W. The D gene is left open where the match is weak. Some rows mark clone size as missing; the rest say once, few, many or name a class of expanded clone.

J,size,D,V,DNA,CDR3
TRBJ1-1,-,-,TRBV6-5,TGTGCCAGCAGTTACCACCCCGGGGGGCGGAACACTGAAGCTTTCTTT,CASSYHPGGRNTEAFF
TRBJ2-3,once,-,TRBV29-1,TGCAGCGTTGCGGCAATGAGGGCTGATACGCAGTATTTT,CSVAAMRADTQYF
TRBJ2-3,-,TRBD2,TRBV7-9,TGTGCCAGCAGCTTAGCCCAACTAGCGGGGCGCACAGATACGCAGTATTTT,CASSLAQLAGRTDTQYF
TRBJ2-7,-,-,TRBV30,TGTGCCTGGAGTGTACGAGGGGACTGGACCTACGAGCAGTACTTC,CAWSVRGDWTYEQYF
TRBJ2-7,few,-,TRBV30,TGTGCCTGGAGTAGGGTATACGAGCAGTACTTC,CAWSRVYEQYF
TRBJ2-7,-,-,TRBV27,TGTGCCAGCAGTCGTATAGGGAGTTTAAGCTCCTACGAGCAGTACTTC,CASSRIGSLSSYEQYF
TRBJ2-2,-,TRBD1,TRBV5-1,TGCGCCAGCAGCCGGACAGGGGGGACCACCGGGGAGCTGTTTTTT,CASSRTGGTTGELFF
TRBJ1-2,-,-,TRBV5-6,TGTGCCAGCAGCTTGGGTAGGGGTCGGGGTGGCTACACCTTC,CASSLGRGRGGYTF
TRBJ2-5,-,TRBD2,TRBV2,TGTGCCAGCAGTGACCGACTAGCGGGAGGGGTAGTTGAGACCCAGTACTTC,CASSDRLAGGVVETQYF
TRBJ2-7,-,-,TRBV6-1,TGTGCCAGCACCCCAGACCCCTACGAGCAGTACTTC,CASTPDPYEQYF
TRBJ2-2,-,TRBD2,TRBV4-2,TGTGCCAGCAGCTATAAAGGGGGAGCGGGAGGACCCGGGGAGCTGTTTTTT,CASSYKGGAGGPGELFF
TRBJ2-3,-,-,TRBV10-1,TGCGCCAGCAGAGGACAAAACACAGATACGCAGTATTTT,CASRGQNTDTQYF
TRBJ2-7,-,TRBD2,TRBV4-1,TGCGCCAGCAGCCTTCTCACTAGCGTCTCCTACGAGCAGTACTTC,CASSLLTSVSYEQYF
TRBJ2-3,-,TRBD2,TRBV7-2,TGTGCCAGCAGCTTAGGGCGGGGGAGCACAGATACGCAGTATTTT,CASSLGRGSTDTQYF
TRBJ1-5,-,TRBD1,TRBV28,TGTGCCAGCAGTTTCACAGGGGGCGGTCAGCCCCAGCATTTT,CASSFTGGGQPQHF
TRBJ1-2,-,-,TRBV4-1,TGCGCCAGCAGCCAAGTCCTTGCGATCAAAGGGAGGGGATCCTATGGCTACACCTTC,CASSQVLAIKGRGSYGYTF
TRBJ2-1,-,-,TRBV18,TGTGCCAGCTCACCGACTAGTTACAATGAGCAGTTCTTC,CASSPTSYNEQFF
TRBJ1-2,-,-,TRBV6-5,TGTGCCAGCAGTTACGGACAGCCAGGAGGGGGCTACACCTTC,CASSYGQPGGGYTF
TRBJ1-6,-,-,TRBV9,TGTGCCAGCAGCCGATACAGGGTCGATAATTCACCCCTCCACTTT,CASSRYRVDNSPLHF
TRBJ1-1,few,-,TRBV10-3,TGTGCCATCAGTGAGATAGGGGCAGAGAACACTGAAGCTTTCTTT,CAISEIGAENTEAFF
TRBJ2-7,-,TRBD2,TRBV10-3,TGTGCCATCAGTGAGGGACTTAGGACTAGCGGAACCTACGAGCAGTACTTC,CAISEGLRTSGTYEQYF
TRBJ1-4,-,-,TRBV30,TGTGCTGTCTCCGGGGGCGAAAAACTGTTTTTT,CAVSGGEKLFF
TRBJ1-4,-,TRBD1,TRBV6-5,TGTGCCAGCAGTTACTCGGACAGGGGGCATGAAAAACTGTTTTTT,CASSYSDRGHEKLFF
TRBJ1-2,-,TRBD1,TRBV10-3,TGTGCCACCCAAGGACAGGGGGTACCCTCTGACTATGGCTACACCTTC,CATQGQGVPSDYGYTF
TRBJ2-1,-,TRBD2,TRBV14,TGTGCCCCCCTTGCGGGAGGTGACAATGAGCAGTTCTTC,CAPLAGGDNEQFF
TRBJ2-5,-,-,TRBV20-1,TGCAGTGGAGTGGAGGGAGAGACCCAGTACTTC,CSGVEGETQYF
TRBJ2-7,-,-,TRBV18,TGTGCCAGCTCACCAATCCAGTCCTACGAGCAGTACTTC,CASSPIQSYEQYF
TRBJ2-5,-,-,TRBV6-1,TGTGCCACCACTCTTAATTGGGGGACCCAGTACTTC,CATTLNWGTQYF
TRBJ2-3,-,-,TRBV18,TGTGCCAGCTCACCAAGTCGAAACCCAAGCACAGATACGCAGTATTTT,CASSPSRNPSTDTQYF
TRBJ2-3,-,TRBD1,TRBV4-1,TGCGCCAGCAGCCGGTTAACCGGACAGGGGAGCACAGATACGCAGTATTTT,CASSRLTGQGSTDTQYF
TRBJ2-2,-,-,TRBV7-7,TGTGCTAGCAGCTTACTTGCGGGGCAGAACACCGGGGAGCTGTTTTTT,CASSLLAGQNTGELFF
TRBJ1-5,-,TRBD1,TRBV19,TGTGCCAGTAGATCATGGACAGGGGATCAGCCCCAGCATTTT,CASRSWTGDQPQHF
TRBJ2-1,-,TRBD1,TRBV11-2,TGTGCCAGCAGCTGGGGACAGGGGGGTTACAATGAGCAGTTCTTC,CASSWGQGGYNEQFF
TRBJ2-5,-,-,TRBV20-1,TGCAGTGCAGCCCAGGAGGAGACCCAGTACTTC,CSAAQEETQYF
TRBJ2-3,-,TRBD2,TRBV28,TGTTCAGCGGGGGATGACACAGATACGCAGTATTTT,CSAGDDTDTQYF
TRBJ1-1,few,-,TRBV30,TGTGCCTGGAGTTATGCAGTGAACACTGAAGCTTTCTTT,CAWSYAVNTEAFF
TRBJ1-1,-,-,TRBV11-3,TGTGCCAGCAGCCCTTGGGGCGACACTGAAGCTTTCTTT,CASSPWGDTEAFF
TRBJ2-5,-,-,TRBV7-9,TGTGCCAGCAGCTTTCGCGGTGTGGGGACGGAGACCCAGTACTTC,CASSFRGVGTETQYF
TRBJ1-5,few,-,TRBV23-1,TGCGCCAGCAGTCAATCAATTGATCAGCCCCAGCATTTT,CASSQSIDQPQHF
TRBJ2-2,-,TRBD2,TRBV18,TGTGCCAGCTCACCGTTAGCGGGATCGAACACCGGGGAGCTGTTTTTT,CASSPLAGSNTGELFF
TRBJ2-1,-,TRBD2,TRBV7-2,TGTGCCAGCAGCCCTCACCCGGGACTAGCGGATTACAATGAGCAGTTCTTC,CASSPHPGLADYNEQFF
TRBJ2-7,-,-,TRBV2,TGTGCCAGCAGTGAAGCGCTTCCGGCTTGGACAGTCACCTACGAGCAGTACTTC,CASSEALPAWTVTYEQYF
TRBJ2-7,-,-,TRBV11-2,TGTGCCAGCAGCCTACGCTATGGTGGGGTCGACGAGCAGTACTTC,CASSLRYGGVDEQYF
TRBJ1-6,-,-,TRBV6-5,TGTGCCAGCAGAGAGGGGAGTCGGTCACCCCTCCACTTT,CASREGSRSPLHF
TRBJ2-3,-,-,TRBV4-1,TGCGCCAGCAGCCAAGAGGGACGTACAAATGGGGCAGATACGCAGTATTTT,CASSQEGRTNGADTQYF
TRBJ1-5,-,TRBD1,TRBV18,TGTGCCAGCTCACAGGGGGCCGGTCAGCCCCAGCATTTT,CASSQGAGQPQHF
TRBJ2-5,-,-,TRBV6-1,TGTGCCAGCAGTGGACAGCTCCAAGAGACCCAGTACTTC,CASSGQLQETQYF
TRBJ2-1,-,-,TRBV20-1,TGCAGTGGGGGTAGTGGGGGTGAGCAGTTCTTC,CSGGSGGEQFF
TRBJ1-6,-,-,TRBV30,TGTGCCTGGAGTGAGTCAGGAGATTCACCCCTCCACTTT,CAWSESGDSPLHF